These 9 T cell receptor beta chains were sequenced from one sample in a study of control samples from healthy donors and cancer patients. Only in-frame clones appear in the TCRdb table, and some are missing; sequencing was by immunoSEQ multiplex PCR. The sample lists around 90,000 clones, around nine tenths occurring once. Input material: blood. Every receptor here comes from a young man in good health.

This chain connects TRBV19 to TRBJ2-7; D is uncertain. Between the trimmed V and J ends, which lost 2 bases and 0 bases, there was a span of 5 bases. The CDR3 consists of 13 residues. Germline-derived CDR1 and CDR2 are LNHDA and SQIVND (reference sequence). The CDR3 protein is CASSISSSYEQYF. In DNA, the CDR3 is TGTGCCAGTAGTATAAGTTCCTCCTACGAGCAGTACTTC.

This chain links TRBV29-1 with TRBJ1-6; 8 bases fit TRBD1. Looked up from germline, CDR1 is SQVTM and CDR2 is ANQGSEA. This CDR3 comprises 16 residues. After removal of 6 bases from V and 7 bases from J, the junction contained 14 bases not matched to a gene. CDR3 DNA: TGCAGCGTCCACTTGGACAGGGTGAGTTGGAATTCACCCCTCCACTTT. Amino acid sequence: CSVHLDRVSWNSPLHF.

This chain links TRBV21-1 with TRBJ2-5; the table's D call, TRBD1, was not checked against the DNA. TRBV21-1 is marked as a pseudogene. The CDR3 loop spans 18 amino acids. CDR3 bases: TGTGCCAGCAGCCTTCGCCGGGACAGGGTTAAAAAAGGAGAGACCCAGTACTTC. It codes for CASSLRRDRVKKGETQYF.

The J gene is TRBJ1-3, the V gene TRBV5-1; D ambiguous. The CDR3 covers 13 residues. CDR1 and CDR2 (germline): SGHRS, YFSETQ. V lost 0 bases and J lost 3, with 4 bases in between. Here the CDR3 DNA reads TGCGCCAGCAGCTTGGACCTTGGAAACACCATATATTTT. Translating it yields CASSLDLGNTIYF.

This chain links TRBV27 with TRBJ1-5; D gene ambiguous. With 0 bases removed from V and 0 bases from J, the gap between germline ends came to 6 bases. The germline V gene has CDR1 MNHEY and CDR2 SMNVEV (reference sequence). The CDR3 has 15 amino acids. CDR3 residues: CASSLSSRSNQPQHF. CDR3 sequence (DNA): TGTGCCAGCAGTTTATCGTCCCGTAGCAATCAGCCCCAGCATTTT.

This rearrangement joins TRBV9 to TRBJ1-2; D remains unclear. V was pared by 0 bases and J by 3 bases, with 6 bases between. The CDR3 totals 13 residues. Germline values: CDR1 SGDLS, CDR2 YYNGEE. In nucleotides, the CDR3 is TGTGCCAGCAGCGTAGCACCAGACTATGGCTACACCTTC. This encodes CASSVAPDYGYTF.

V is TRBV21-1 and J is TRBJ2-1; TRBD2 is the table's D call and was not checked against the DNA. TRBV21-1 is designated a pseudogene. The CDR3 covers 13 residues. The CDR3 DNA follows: TGTGCCAGCAGCAAAGGGAGCCGGGATGAGCAGTTCTTC. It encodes CASSKGSRDEQFF.

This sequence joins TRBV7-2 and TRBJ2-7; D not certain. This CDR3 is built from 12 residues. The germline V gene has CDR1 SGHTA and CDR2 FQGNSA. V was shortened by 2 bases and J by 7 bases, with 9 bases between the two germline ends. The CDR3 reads CASSLPLGEQYV. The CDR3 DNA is TGTGCCAGCAGCTTACCGTTGGGGGAGCAGTACGTC.

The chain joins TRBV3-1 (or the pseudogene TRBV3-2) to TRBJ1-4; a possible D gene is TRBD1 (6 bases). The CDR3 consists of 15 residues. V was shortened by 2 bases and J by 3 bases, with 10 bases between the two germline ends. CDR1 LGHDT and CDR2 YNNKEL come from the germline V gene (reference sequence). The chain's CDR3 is CASSQRRGANEKLFF. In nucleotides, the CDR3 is TGTGCCAGCAGCCAACGAAGGGGGGCTAATGAAAAACTGTTTTTT.